This TCR beta chain was sequenced in a study of T-cell memory formation after mild COVID-19. TCRdb called the 5' RACE reads again in MiXCR, with one record for every CDR3 protein. The sample records under 200,000 distinct CDR3 sequences, 11% being singletons. Germline V lookup: CDR1 SGHRS, CDR2 YFSETQ. V lost 1 base, J lost 1 base, and 8 bases lay in between. The length of the CDR3 is 15 residues. This clonotype was counted between two and nine times. This clonotype was obtained from a man younger than 35 who had mild COVID-19 (a few samples of this study predate the infection). Cell type and time point are not known. The chain links TRBV5-1 to TRBJ1-4; D possibly corresponds to TRBD1 (5 bases). Sequenced sample: PBMCs or a T cell subset sorted from them (not recorded which). The CDR3 DNA follows: TGCGCCAGCAGCTTGCAGGGTGGAACTAATGAAAAACTGTTTTTT. It specifies CASSLQGGTNEKLFF.